A selection of T cell receptor beta chains follows, all from one sample in a study of control samples from healthy donors and cancer patients. Assay: immunoSEQ multiplex PCR; the TCRdb copy retains only in-frame clones and omits some. Of around 100,000 clones listed, about 88% are singletons. Sequenced: blood. The receptor set was obtained from a woman in her forties or fifties in good health. The CDR3 runs from the conserved cysteine through the conserved F or W. The D gene is left open where the match is weak. The listing skips clone size in some rows; elsewhere it reads once, few, many or a size class.

clone size,D gene,J gene,V gene,CDR3 DNA,CDR3 protein
-,-,TRBJ1-1,TRBV6-5,TGTGCCAGCGCCTCACGACAGTTGAACACTGAAGCTTTCTTT,CASASRQLNTEAFF
-,-,TRBJ1-1,TRBV5-4,TGTGCCAGCAGCTTTCTTACCCTTAGGGAGTCGAACACTGAAGCTTTCTTT,CASSFLTLRESNTEAFF
once,-,TRBJ1-1,TRBV6-6,TGTGCCAGCAGTCCGCGGTGGGGCTCCAACACTGAAGCTTTCTTT,CASSPRWGSNTEAFF
-,-,TRBJ2-3,TRBV4-3,TGCGCCAGCAGCCAAGGGGCCATTATGGCCCCATCTAGCACAGATACGCAGTATTTT,CASSQGAIMAPSSTDTQYF
-,-,TRBJ2-7,TRBV19,TGTGCCAGTAGCCACCGGGACACCGGACAGTACTTC,CASSHRDTGQYF
-,TRBD1,TRBJ1-1,TRBV29-1,TGCAGCGTTTATGGACAGGGTGGTAACACTGAAGCTTTCTTT,CSVYGQGGNTEAFF
-,-,TRBJ2-3,TRBV4-1,TGCGCCAGCAGCCTCACGATAGCGGTTTCTAGCACAGATACGCAGTATTTT,CASSLTIAVSSTDTQYF
once,TRBD1,TRBJ1-4,TRBV7-6,TGTGCCAGCAGCTTAGACAGGGGGTTCGAAAAACTGTTTTTT,CASSLDRGFEKLFF
-,TRBD1,TRBJ2-6,TRBV18,TGTGCCAGCTCAGCGGGACAGGGGGCGGGCGGGGCCAACGTCCTGACTTTC,CASSAGQGAGGANVLTF
-,-,TRBJ2-3,TRBV19,TGTGCCAGTAGTATAAGCGGGAGCACAGATACGCAGTATTTT,CASSISGSTDTQYF
-,TRBD1,TRBJ1-5,TRBV4-3,TGCGCCAGCAGCCAAGGTCCAGGGGGCTTTAGCAATCAGCCCCAGCATTTT,CASSQGPGGFSNQPQHF
-,TRBD1,TRBJ1-3,TRBV30,TGTGCCTGGAGTCCGGGACAGGTCTCTGGAAACACCATATATTTT,CAWSPGQVSGNTIYF
-,-,TRBJ1-1,TRBV29-1,TGCAGCGTTGATGATGGGGGAAACACTGAAGCTTTCTTT,CSVDDGGNTEAFF
-,-,TRBJ2-5,TRBV18,TGTGCCAGCTCACCAAACCTCCAAGAGACCCAGTACTTC,CASSPNLQETQYF
-,-,TRBJ2-3,TRBV3-1/TRBV3-2,TGTGCCAGCAGCCAAGATCGAATCCGCACAGATACGCAGTATTTT,CASSQDRIRTDTQYF
-,TRBD1,TRBJ2-1,TRBV19,TGTGCCACTGAGACAGGGGATTGGTACAATGAGCAGTTCTTC,CATETGDWYNEQFF
few,-,TRBJ1-1,TRBV30,TGTGCCTGGAGTGTGAGCACTGAAGCTTTCTTT,CAWSVSTEAFF
once,-,TRBJ1-5,TRBV18,TGTGCCAGCTCACCAGCTCCACAGCCCCAGCATTTT,CASSPAPQPQHF
-,-,TRBJ2-5,TRBV5-1,TGCGCCAGCAGCCTCGAATCAACAGAGACCCAGTACTTC,CASSLESTETQYF
-,-,TRBJ1-2,TRBV29-1,TGCAGCGGAACCTCCGGGGTACCAAGGGATGGCTACACCTTC,CSGTSGVPRDGYTF
once,-,TRBJ2-2,TRBV6-1,TGTGCCAGCAGTGATCCCCCCGACAGGACGAACACCGGGGAGCTGTTTTTT,CASSDPPDRTNTGELFF
-,-,TRBJ2-3,TRBV4-1,TGCGCCAGCAGCTACCATGGGGAAGATACGCAGTATTTT,CASSYHGEDTQYF
-,TRBD1,TRBJ2-1,TRBV6-4,TGTGCCAGCAGTGACGGGACAGGGGGCAATGAGCAGTTCTTC,CASSDGTGGNEQFF
once,TRBD2,TRBJ2-5,TRBV30,TGTGCCTGGAGGGGTAGCGGGAGGGAGACCCAGTACTTC,CAWRGSGRETQYF
once,TRBD1,TRBJ2-7,TRBV4-1,TGCGCCAGCAGCTTCTCCGGGACAGGGCGCAACGAGCAGTACTTC,CASSFSGTGRNEQYF
few,TRBD1,TRBJ2-3,TRBV19,TGTGCCAGTAGTCTTATAGGACAGGGGGAGGCAAAACCGGATTTT,CASSLIGQGEAKPDF
once,-,TRBJ1-1,TRBV18,TGTGCCAGCTCTAGGGACACGCCTTTTTCAGCTTTCTTT,CASSRDTPFSAFF
-,-,TRBJ2-7,TRBV6-5,TGTGCCAGCAGTCCGACAGAAGACTCCTACGAGCAGTACTTC,CASSPTEDSYEQYF
-,-,TRBJ1-1,TRBV2,TGTGCCCGAACGGACGCGAACACTGAAGCTTTCTTT,CARTDANTEAFF
-,-,TRBJ2-3,TRBV5-1,TGCGCCAGCAGCTGGGGCCTGAGCGCCAACACAGATACGCAGTATTTT,CASSWGLSANTDTQYF
-,-,TRBJ2-3,TRBV30,TGTGCCTGTCCGGGCCGCGACACAGATACGCAGTATTTT,CACPGRDTDTQYF
-,-,TRBJ2-4,TRBV19,TGTGCCAGTAGTATAGGTGGAAACATTCAGTACTTC,CASSIGGNIQYF
-,-,TRBJ1-1,TRBV21-1,TGTGCCAGAGCCTTCCGGGACAGGATGGTAAGAGCTTTCTTT,CARAFRDRMVRAFF
-,-,TRBJ1-6,TRBV20-1,TGCAGTGCTAGTCAGACCTCCAATTCACCCCTCCACTTT,CSASQTSNSPLHF
-,-,TRBJ2-3,TRBV5-1,TGCGCCAGCAGCTTGAACGGTCCGGCGGTGGATACGCAGTATTTT,CASSLNGPAVDTQYF
-,-,TRBJ2-1,TRBV7-8,TGTGCCAGCAGCTCCTCTTGGAGCTCCTACAATGAGCAGTTCTTC,CASSSSWSSYNEQFF
-,-,TRBJ1-1,TRBV5-6,TGTGCCAGCAGCTCCGGGACAAACCCCGAAGCTTTCTTT,CASSSGTNPEAFF
-,-,TRBJ2-3,TRBV5-1,TGCGCCAGCAGCTGGGACTCTTACACAGATACGCAGTATTTT,CASSWDSYTDTQYF
once,-,TRBJ2-2,TRBV7-3,TGTGCCAGCAGCCATGGTGGGGGTTTCACCGGGGAGCTGTTTTTT,CASSHGGGFTGELFF
-,TRBD1,TRBJ1-4,TRBV5-6,TGTGCCAGCAGCGAAACAGGGGCACGGTATGAAAAACTGTTTTTT,CASSETGARYEKLFF
-,-,TRBJ2-1,TRBV27,TGTGCCAGCGGGGCCAGGGGGGTCAATGAGCAGTTCTTC,CASGARGVNEQFF
-,-,TRBJ2-3,TRBV3-1/TRBV3-2,TGTGCCAGCAGCCCATACCTCCGACAGAGCACAGATACGCAGTATTTT,CASSPYLRQSTDTQYF
-,-,TRBJ2-1,TRBV7-3,TGTGCCAGCAGCTTACGGCCCGGGGTTAGAGTCAATGAGCAGTTCTTC,CASSLRPGVRVNEQFF
-,-,TRBJ1-1,TRBV7-3,TGTGCCAGCAGCTTTGGTGGGCCTGAAGCTTTCTTT,CASSFGGPEAFF
-,TRBD1,TRBJ2-3,TRBV12-3/TRBV12-4,TGTGCCAGCATCCTGGGACAGGTCAATACGCAGTATTTT,CASILGQVNTQYF
-,-,TRBJ1-5,TRBV30,TGTGCCTGGAGTGTTTCAGCGGAGCCCCAGCATTTT,CAWSVSAEPQHF
-,TRBD1,TRBJ2-1,TRBV19,TGTGCCAGTAGTAGGGGTGACAGGGCTTCTCAACAGTTCTTC,CASSRGDRASQQFF
-,-,TRBJ2-7,TRBV27,TGTGCCAGCAGTCCGGACCCCTCCTACGAGCAGTACTTC,CASSPDPSYEQYF
once,-,TRBJ1-2,TRBV12-3/TRBV12-4,TGTGCCAGCAGTCCTTTCATGGCTGGAGGCTACACCTTC,CASSPFMAGGYTF
-,-,TRBJ2-2,TRBV6-5,TGTGCCAGCCGTACATGGGGGGTCACCGGGGAGCTGTTTTTT,CASRTWGVTGELFF
-,-,TRBJ2-6,TRBV27,TGTGCCAGCAGTTTATTGGGGTTCACTGGGGCCAACGTCCTGACTTTC,CASSLLGFTGANVLTF
-,-,TRBJ2-5,TRBV19,TGTGCCAGTAGGCGGGACCAATCGCCTAAAGAGACCCAGTACTTC,CASRRDQSPKETQYF
-,-,TRBJ2-1,TRBV7-6,TGTGCCAGCAGCTTAAATCTTCGGAATGAGCAGTTCTTC,CASSLNLRNEQFF
-,-,TRBJ2-7,TRBV12-5,TGTGCTAGTGGTTTGGTACCGAAAATAGGGGTTGGCGAGCAGTACTTC,CASGLVPKIGVGEQYF
-,-,TRBJ1-5,TRBV3-1/TRBV3-2,TGTGCCAGCAGCCAGAGGGGCAATCAGCCCCAGCATTTT,CASSQRGNQPQHF
few,-,TRBJ1-1,TRBV30,TGTGCCTGGTTGCTGAACACTGAAGCTTTCTTT,CAWLLNTEAFF
-,-,TRBJ1-5,TRBV7-3,TGTGCCAGCAGCTTACCCAATCAGCCCCAGCATTTT,CASSLPNQPQHF
-,-,TRBJ2-1,TRBV4-1,TGCGCCAGCAGCCTTTCGTCGGGGCGGAGCTCCCAAAATGAGCAGTTCTTC,CASSLSSGRSSQNEQFF
-,-,TRBJ1-1,TRBV6-5,TGTGCCAGCACATCCACTGAAGCTTTCTTT,CASTSTEAFF